The T cell receptor beta chain described here comes from a study of graft-versus-host responses after intestinal transplantation. Regarding the study as a whole: High graft-versus-host to host-versus-graft T cell clonal ratios marked allografts of patients with graft-donor macrochimerism. Some GvH clones were seen earlier in gut or blood, suggesting intestinal origin.

Trimming shortened V by 6 bases and J by 4 bases, and 20 bases separated the two germline ends. Germline V gives CDR1 MNHEY, CDR2 SMNVEV (reference sequence). The CDR3 covers 16 residues. Comment on this clone: What it recognizes is unknown.

Method: immunoSEQ multiplex PCR; TCRdb's copy keeps in-frame clones and lacks some. The sample includes 100,000 to 120,000 clones, just over 90% of them seen just once. The material sequenced was unstimulated CD8+ T cells sorted from spleen or lymph node cells, taken before intestinal transplant. This clonotype originated in a human donor who received an intestinal transplant. The chain joins TRBV27 to TRBJ2-3; weak D call: TRBD1 (5 bases). The CDR3 bases are TGTGCCAGCAGCTTGGAAGGGTTAAGGGGCCCAGATACGCAGTATTTT. It codes for CASSLEGLRGPDTQYF.